This TCR beta chain was identified during a study of cytomegalovirus exposure and HLA in healthy donors. Study-level results: Within a later analysis, the majority of CMV-associated TCR beta chains appeared HLA-restricted.

The study ran its PCR with 60 Vbeta and 13 Jbeta primers. The repertoire was sequenced with immunoSEQ multiplex PCR; TCRdb's copy has only in-frame clones and lacks some. The table includes over 100,000 clones, roughly 71% detected once. Trimming pared 3 bases from V and 8 bases from J, leaving 11 bases between. Per germline, CDR1 MGHDK and CDR2 SYGVNS. The CDR3 sequence is 13 residues long. This clone was detected only once. Its target is unknown. Sequencing was performed on PBMCs. The gene calls are TRBV25-1 and TRBJ1-5; weak D call: TRBD1 (6 bases). This TCR was recovered from a woman aged 70 to 79 in good health and CMV-seropositive. This CDR3 reads CASSDTGREPQHF. CDR3 in DNA: TGTGCCAGCAGTGATACAGGGAGGGAGCCCCAGCATTTT.